The 30 T cell receptor beta chains below were found in one sample sequenced in a study of T cells in localized non-small cell lung cancer. Produced via immunoSEQ multiplex PCR; TCRdb's table is partial and in-frame only. The sample holds roughly 6,800 clones, 15% seen once. Sequences were derived from normal lung tissue next to the tumor, sampled before any cancer treatment. The receptors were sampled from a male donor aged 60 or over with stage II squamous cell lung carcinoma.

This clone was observed a handful of times. The chain couples TRBV11-3 to TRBJ1-4, with D perhaps TRBD1 (6 bases). This CDR3 comprises 19 residues. Trimming cost V 5 bases and J 0 bases, with 22 bases left between them. Germline V CDR1 and CDR2: SGHNT, YENEEA. The CDR3 DNA sequence: TGTGCCAGCAGCGCACGTGGAACAGGGACACTAGCAACTAATGAAAAACTGTTTTTT. This sequence encodes CASSARGTGTLATNEKLFF.

V and J are TRBV9 and TRBJ2-1; 10 bases are a match to TRBD2. After removal of 0 bases from V and 5 bases from J, the junction contained 5 bases not matched to a gene. The CDR3 length is 16 residues. CDR1 SGDLS and CDR2 YYNGEE come from the germline V gene. The CDR3 DNA sequence: TGTGCCAGCAGCGTAGAGGGGACTAGCGTGAACAATGAGCAGTTCTTC. Its protein product is CASSVEGTSVNNEQFF.

The chain links TRBV29-1 to TRBJ1-1; weak D call: TRBD1 (6 bases). The CDR3 runs to 17 residues. CDR1 is SQVTM, CDR2 ANQGSEA, per germline. V was trimmed by 7 bases and J by 1 base, leaving 25 bases between them. The CDR3 sequence: CSARMARGSSSNTEAFF. DNA for the CDR3: TGCAGCGCCCGAATGGCCAGGGGCTCTAGCTCGAACACTGAAGCTTTCTTT.

The DNA of the CDR3 is TGTGCCTGGAGTCCGACAGGGGCCCTAGCGGTCCAGTACTTC. Residues: CAWSPTGALAVQYF. The V and J genes are TRBV30 and TRBJ2-5, with a weak D call TRBD1 (8 bases). Trimming left V 2 bases short and J 10 bases short, with 20 bases between. From germline, CDR1 is GTSNPN and CDR2 SVGIG (reference sequence). This CDR3 comprises 14 residues.

There are a few counts of this clone. V is TRBV30 and J is TRBJ2-7, with 11 nucleotides matching TRBD2. The J segment lost 4 bases and the V segment lost 5 bases, leaving 7 bases of the junction unmatched. The length of the CDR3 is 14 residues. Germline CDR1 reads GTSNPN; CDR2 reads SVGIG (reference sequence). DNA for the CDR3: TGTGCCTGGGGGGGGACTAGCGGCCTTTACGAGCAGTACTTC. It translates to CAWGGTSGLYEQYF.

This chain connects TRBV30 to TRBJ1-2; D is uncertain. The CDR3 is made up of 17 amino acids. V gave up 4 bases and J gave up 0 bases, with 21 bases separating them. Per the germline V gene, CDR1 is GTSNPN and CDR2 is SVGIG (reference sequence). This chain's CDR3 is CAWTLEGPRPTNYGYTF. CDR3 DNA: TGTGCCTGGACCCTAGAGGGTCCGAGACCGACTAACTATGGCTACACCTTC.

The chain uses TRBV4-1 and TRBJ1-2, with TRBD1 as a possible D gene (5 bases). This CDR3 contains 14 residues. Germline V gene sequence: CDR1 MGHRA, CDR2 YSYEKL. V lost 0 bases, J lost 7 bases, and 12 bases lay in between. CDR3 protein: CASSQDARGGGYTF. The CDR3 DNA reads as TGCGCCAGCAGCCAAGATGCGAGGGGAGGTGGCTACACCTTC.

The CDR3: CASSRSQTSNTEAFF. The CDR3 bases are TGTGCCAGTAGTCGCTCGCAAACATCGAACACTGAAGCTTTCTTT. The chain combines TRBV19 with TRBJ1-1; D is undetermined. Germline CDR1 LNHDA, CDR2 SQIVND (reference sequence). There are 15 residues in the CDR3. V was clipped by 5 bases and J by 1 base, with 14 bases between them.

This clone appeared a few times. The chain employs TRBV28 and TRBJ1-3; D unresolved. CDR3 length equals 14 residues. V was pared by 1 base and J by 7 bases, with 11 bases between. The germline V gene has CDR1 MDHEN and CDR2 SYDVKM. The CDR3 bases are TGTGCCAGCAGTTTATCGCCCTACGGGAACACCATATATTTT. The encoded protein is CASSLSPYGNTIYF.

This clone was seen a few times. The chain couples TRBV28 to TRBJ2-4; D is possibly TRBD1 (6 bases). This CDR3 comprises 16 residues. In germline, CDR1 is MDHEN, CDR2 SYDVKM. Trimming removed 6 bases at V and 1 base at J, with 16 bases between. The CDR3, as DNA: TGTGCCAGCAGCCTTATGGGGGCGGCTGCCAAAAACATTCAGTACTTC. Protein product: CASSLMGAAAKNIQYF.

This clone was found a few times. The genes are TRBV4-1 and TRBJ1-2; 7 nucleotides align to TRBD1. The CDR3 has 14 residues. V lost 2 bases to trimming and J lost 5 bases; unmatched junction nucleotides: 5. Germline CDR1 and CDR2: MGHRA and YSYEKL. Here the CDR3 reads CASSQPNRGYGYTF. The CDR3 DNA follows: TGCGCCAGCAGCCAACCAAACAGGGGATATGGCTACACCTTC.

This clone was recorded a few times. The chain couples TRBV28 to TRBJ2-7; 11 nucleotides line up with TRBD1. The CDR3 runs to 16 residues. The trim removed 7 bases at V and 9 bases at J, leaving 17 bases unmatched. CDR1 is MDHEN and CDR2 is SYDVKM in the germline V gene. For the CDR3, the DNA is TGTGCCAGCATCCCGTTTTTTCGGGACAGGGGGAACGTGCAGTACTTC. Its protein is CASIPFFRDRGNVQYF.

V gene TRBV19 combines with J gene TRBJ1-5; 7 positions match TRBD1. CDR3 length: 15 residues. V lost 9 bases to trimming and J lost 4 bases; unmatched junction nucleotides: 12. Germline V gene lookup returns CDR1 LNHDA and CDR2 SQIVND (reference sequence). CDR3 coding DNA: TGTGCCAGCCTACTTACGACAGGGTTAAATCAGCCCCAGCATTTT. This codes for CASLLTTGLNQPQHF.

This chain links TRBV18 with TRBJ2-1; 12 nucleotides align to TRBD2. Trimming cost V 5 bases and J 8 bases; bases outside gene matches: 10. The CDR3 sequence is 16 residues long. Germline values: CDR1 KGHSH, CDR2 LQKENI. The DNA for the CDR3 is TGTGCCAGCTCATCAAGGACTAGCGGGACAACGGATGAGCAGTTCTTC. This codes for CASSSRTSGTTDEQFF.

This chain joins TRBV6-8 and TRBJ2-7; 8 bases agree with TRBD1. This CDR3 has 18 residues. The ends lost 0 bases at V and 1 base at J; junction bases unmatched: 11. Germline loops: CDR1 MNHGY, CDR2 SAAAGT. The CDR3 DNA is TGTGCCAGCAGTTACTCGGCATCGGGACAGGCGAAATCCTACGAGCAGTACTTC. This sequence encodes CASSYSASGQAKSYEQYF.

This clone came up many times. The chain employs TRBV11-3 and TRBJ2-1, with D possibly matching TRBD1 (5 bases). This CDR3 contains 14 residues. Germline V gene lookup returns CDR1 SGHNT and CDR2 YENEEA. V lost 3 bases and J lost 6, with 12 bases in between. The CDR3 bases are TGTGCCAGCAGCTTCCAGGGATCGTCCAATGAGCAGTTCTTC. This gives the protein CASSFQGSSNEQFF.

The CDR3 spells CASSFERGRAYEQYF. Here the CDR3 DNA reads TGTGCCAGCAGCTTCGAGCGGGGGCGAGCTTACGAGCAGTACTTC. The chain carries TRBV11-3 and TRBJ2-7; 8 bases fit TRBD2. Unmatched junction bases numbered 8, after V lost 3 bases and J lost 4 bases. Germline V gene sequence: CDR1 SGHNT, CDR2 YENEEA. The CDR3 runs to 15 residues.

Turning to this clone: The junction shows a germline mismatch at one end, possibly a read error. V gene TRBV6-1 combines with J gene TRBJ1-4; D is possibly TRBD1 (5 bases). Germline loops: CDR1 MNHNS, CDR2 SASEGT. There are 14 residues in the CDR3. In DNA form, the CDR3 reads TGTGCCATCAGTGAAGGGGCGGCTAATGAAAAACTGTTTTTT. As protein: CAISEGAANEKLFF.

This clone was observed a handful of times. The rearrangement links TRBV28 to TRBJ1-5; D is perhaps TRBD1 (5 bases). This CDR3 spans 12 amino acids. Looked up from germline, CDR1 is MDHEN and CDR2 is SYDVKM. Trimming took off 4 bases at V and 11 bases at J, with 12 bases between the two ends. The CDR3 reads CASSSPGLAQHF. CDR3 sequence (DNA): TGTGCCAGCAGTTCTCCGGGACTAGCCCAGCATTTT.

This clone was seen repeatedly, ten times or more. The chain recombines TRBV11-3 with TRBJ1-6, with 11 bases matching TRBD1. V trimming: 3 bases; J trimming: 3 bases; junction bases outside the gene matches: 4. The CDR3 loop spans 17 amino acids. CDR1 is SGHNT and CDR2 is YENEEA in the germline V gene. CDR3 loop: CASSFGTGGNYNSPLHF. CDR3 bases: TGTGCCAGCAGCTTCGGGACAGGGGGAAACTATAATTCACCCCTCCACTTT.

By frequency in the sample, this clone is medium-sized. The chain employs TRBV23-1 and TRBJ1-1, with 7 bases that match TRBD1. TRBV23-1 carries the ORF label, with uncertain function. V gave up 4 bases and J gave up 5 bases; unmatched junction bases: 4. This CDR3 has 13 amino acids. The CDR3 reads CASSLSGGTEAFF. CDR3 DNA sequence: TGCGCCAGCAGTCTTTCAGGGGGAACTGAAGCTTTCTTT.

This clone was detected a few times. This chain connects TRBV6-8 to TRBJ2-7, with D possibly called TRBD1 or TRBD2 (6 bases each). V was cut by 6 bases and J by 3 bases, with 24 bases left in between. CDR3 length equals 17 residues. Germline values: CDR1 MNHGY, CDR2 SAAAGT. The CDR3 nucleotides are TGTGCCAGCAGCCCATCTCCCGGGGGCGGACGTGGCTACGAGCAGTACTTC. Translating gives CASSPSPGGGRGYEQYF.

This clone occurred a few times. The rearrangement uses TRBV15 and TRBJ2-7; 10 bases are a match to TRBD1. The J segment lost 7 bases and the V segment lost 1 base, leaving 7 bases of the junction unmatched. The germline CDR1 and CDR2 sequences are LNHNV and YYDKDF (reference sequence). There are 15 residues in the CDR3. The CDR3 spells CATSRGGTGEGEQYF. CDR3 coding DNA: TGTGCCACCAGCAGAGGAGGGACAGGGGAAGGGGAGCAGTACTTC.

J is TRBJ2-3 and V is TRBV6-8; 8 positions match TRBD1. CDR3 length equals 16 residues. Trimming cost V 5 bases and J 1 base; bases outside gene matches: 8. Looked up from germline, CDR1 is MNHGY and CDR2 is SAAAGT. CDR3: CASSDRGAGGTDTQYF. CDR3 coding DNA: TGTGCCAGCAGTGACAGGGGAGCTGGGGGCACAGATACGCAGTATTTT.

V usage is TRBV14 and J usage is TRBJ2-6; 9 bases fit TRBD1. Germline lookup yields CDR1 SGHDN and CDR2 FVKESK. The CDR3 is 17 amino acids. V lost 4 bases, J lost 4 bases, and 8 bases stayed unmatched. CDR3 DNA sequence: TGTGCCAGCAGCCGGGACAGGGAGGGGTTAGGGGCCAACGTCCTGACTTTC. Amino acids: CASSRDREGLGANVLTF.

This clone came up many times. This chain joins TRBV9 and TRBJ1-1; D gene ambiguous. Germline V CDR1 and CDR2: SGDLS, YYNGEE. The ends were cut back, 4 bases at V and 1 base at J, with 17 bases in the middle. The CDR3 covers 16 residues. The CDR3, as DNA: TGTGCCAGCAGCTTCGACACGGGAGGTCGGAACACTGAAGCTTTCTTT. Translating it yields CASSFDTGGRNTEAFF.

Many counts were recorded for this clone. This chain connects TRBV9 to TRBJ2-7, with a weak D call TRBD2 (6 bases). The V gene's germline CDR1 is SGDLS and CDR2 YYNGEE. The CDR3 spans 16 residues. The V and J ends lost 5 bases and 1 base respectively, with 19 bases between them. The CDR3 DNA sequence: TGTGCCAGCAGTGAAAGGGCCCCTGGAGGGTCCTACGAGCAGTACTTC. It translates to CASSERAPGGSYEQYF.

This clone was counted only a few times. This chain uses TRBV19 with TRBJ1-2, with D uncertain. The CDR3 consists of 12 residues. Germline values: CDR1 LNHDA, CDR2 SQIVND (reference sequence). V was cut by 5 bases and J by 7 bases, with 11 bases left in between. The CDR3 sequence: CASSFKMGGYTF. The CDR3 DNA reads as TGTGCCAGTAGTTTTAAAATGGGTGGCTACACCTTC.

The chain is built from TRBV5-1 and TRBJ2-6; D is unclear. This CDR3 spans 15 amino acids. The V gene's germline CDR1 is SGHRS and CDR2 YFSETQ. V gave up 0 bases and J gave up 0 bases, with 4 bases separating them. The CDR3 DNA reads as TGCGCCAGCAGCTTGGTAGTCTCTGGGGCCAACGTCCTGACTTTC. Protein sequence: CASSLVVSGANVLTF. The complete variable domain, with remaining parts taken from reference TRBV5-1 and TRBJ2-6, reads KAGVTQTPRYLIKTRGQQVTLSCSPISGHRSVSWYQQTPGQGLQFLFEYFSETQRNKGNFPGRFSGRQFSNSRSEMNVSTLELGDSALYLCASSLVVSGANVLTFGAGSRLTVL.

Sample share makes this clone medium-sized. CDR3 DNA sequence: TGTGCCAGCAGCCCGGACAGGTCGGCCGGGGAGCTGTTTTTT. It codes for CASSPDRSAGELFF. The J gene is TRBJ2-2, the V gene TRBV11-3, with 7 bases lining up with TRBD1. With 5 bases clipped from V and 6 bases from J, the junction kept 6 bases outside the gene matches. The CDR3 sequence is 14 residues long. Germline CDR1 is SGHNT and CDR2 is YENEEA. The entire variable domain, with the rest obtained from reference TRBV11-3 and TRBJ2-2, is as follows: EAGVVQSPRYKIIEKKQPVAFWCNPISGHNTLYWYLQNLGQGPELLIRYENEEAVDDSQLPKDRFSAERLKGVDSTLKIQPAELGDSAVYLCASSPDRSAGELFFGEGSRLTVL.